Presented here are 30 T cell receptor beta chains from one specimen sequenced in a study of blood T cells in healthy people across ages. For the second PCR, which ran for about 7 to 11 cycles, a sample-barcoded 5' primer and a J-beta primer mix were used. TCRdb reprocessed the 5' RACE reads via MiXCR and lists one record per CDR3 protein. The table records roughly 860,000 distinct CDR3 sequences, approximately 67% of them present only once. The specimen sequenced was blood. Receptor source: a man aged 25 to 40 in good health.

This clonotype came up a few times. The J gene is TRBJ2-5, the V gene TRBV6-6; 10 bases are a match to TRBD2. The germline V gene encodes CDR1 MNHNY and CDR2 SVGAGI (reference sequence). J lost 4 bases, V lost 2 bases, and 7 bases had no gene match. The CDR3 is 16 residues long. DNA of the CDR3: TGTGCCAGCAGTTACGGGCTAGCGGGGGTCGGAGAGACCCAGTACTTC. It encodes CASSYGLAGVGETQYF.

V and J are TRBV20-1 and TRBJ2-3; tentatively, D is TRBD2 (7 bases). This CDR3 has 16 amino acids. Per the germline V gene, CDR1 is DFQATT and CDR2 is SNEGSKA (reference sequence). Trimming took 1 base from V and 5 from J, leaving 19 bases between them. CDR3 loop: CSARGLIGGAEDTQYF. CDR3 coding DNA: TGCAGTGCTAGAGGCCTGATAGGGGGGGCGGAAGATACGCAGTATTTT.

Only one count was recorded for this clonotype. The chain joins TRBV5-5 to TRBJ2-1; TRBD2 agrees at 9 bases. Looked up from germline, CDR1 is SGHKS and CDR2 is YYEKEE (reference sequence). V shed 6 bases, J shed 10 bases, and the junction held 14 bases outside the gene matches. The CDR3 consists of 15 residues. The CDR3 loop reads CASTPDKASGAEQFF. Here the CDR3 DNA reads TGTGCCAGCACCCCCGATAAGGCTAGCGGGGCCGAGCAGTTCTTC.

This clonotype was seen once. V and J are TRBV9 and TRBJ2-5, with D possibly TRBD1 on 6 matching bases. Trimming cost V 4 bases and J 11 bases, with 18 bases left between them. Germline V gene lookup returns CDR1 SGDLS and CDR2 YYNGEE. CDR3 size: 13 residues. The CDR3 loop reads CASSQGAPGEQYF. In DNA form, the CDR3 reads TGTGCCAGCAGCCAGGGAGCACCAGGGGAGCAGTACTTC.

The V call is TRBV3-1, the J call TRBJ1-2; perhaps TRBD1 as D (5 bases). The V end lost 1 base, the J end lost 2 bases, and 8 bases lay between the germline ends. This CDR3 region has 14 residues. Germline CDR1 reads LGHDT; CDR2 reads YNNKEL (reference sequence). CDR3 coding DNA: TGTGCCAGCAGCCAAGTACAGGCGAACTATGGCTACACCTTC. Protein: CASSQVQANYGYTF.

J is TRBJ2-1 and V is TRBV7-9; D is perhaps TRBD1 or TRBD2 (5 bases each). Germline-derived CDR1 and CDR2 are SEHNR and FQNEAQ (reference sequence). V lost 1 base, J lost 7 bases, and 14 bases lay in between. There are 15 residues in the CDR3. The CDR3 region has the DNA TGTGCCAGCAGCTTAGGAGGGGAGAGGGTAAATGAGCAGTTCTTC. Translating it yields CASSLGGERVNEQFF. The entire variable domain, with the rest obtained from reference TRBV7-9 and TRBJ2-1, is as follows: DTGVSQNPRHKITKRGQNVTFRCDPISEHNRLYWYRQTLGQGPEFLTYFQNEAQLEKSRLLSDRFSAERPKGSFSTLEIQRTEQGDSAMYLCASSLGGERVNEQFFGPGTRLTVL.

The chain recombines TRBV27 with TRBJ1-1, with unresolved D. CDR1 is MNHEY and CDR2 is SMNVEV in the germline V gene (reference sequence). The CDR3 sequence is 14 residues long. V lost 3 bases to trimming and J lost 1 base, with 9 bases between them. CDR3 DNA: TGTGCCAGCAGTTTGTGGGGAGGGAACACTGAAGCTTTCTTT. The encoded protein is CASSLWGGNTEAFF.

The chain combines TRBV20-1 with TRBJ2-7; D may be TRBD1 or TRBD2 (7 bases each). V was shortened by 5 bases and J by 4 bases, with 18 bases between the two germline ends. Germline V CDR1 and CDR2: DFQATT, SNEGSKA (reference sequence). The CDR3 is 14 amino acids. The CDR3 nucleotides are TGCAGTGCTGTAGCAGGGGGGGGCCCTTACGAGCAGTACTTC. It codes for CSAVAGGGPYEQYF.

The V gene is TRBV2, the J gene TRBJ2-1, with 8 bases fitting TRBD1. V lost 6 bases, J lost 0 bases, and 1 base stayed unmatched. The CDR3 is 14 residues long. The germline CDR1 and CDR2 sequences are SNHLY and FYNNEI. CDR3 nucleotides: TGTGCCAGCAGCGGGACAGGCTCCTACAATGAGCAGTTCTTC. It encodes CASSGTGSYNEQFF. Based on the CDR3 plus reference TRBV2 and TRBJ2-1, the full variable domain is EPEVTQTPSHQVTQMGQEVILRCVPISNHLYFYWYRQILGQKVEFLVSFYNNEISEKSEIFDDQFSVERPDGSNFTLKIRSTKLEDSAMYFCASSGTGSYNEQFFGPGTRLTVL.

The chain recombines TRBV2 with TRBJ2-1; the D is unclear. Germline CDR1 reads SNHLY; CDR2 reads FYNNEI. The ends were cut back, 7 bases at V and 5 bases at J, with 6 bases in the middle. The CDR3 totals 11 residues. The CDR3 loop is CASIEDNEQFF. The CDR3 coding sequence is TGTGCCAGCATTGAGGACAATGAGCAGTTCTTC.

The CDR3 region is CASTVGTFTDTQYF. For the CDR3, the DNA is TGTGCCAGCACCGTCGGGACCTTCACAGATACGCAGTATTTT. The chain uses TRBV6-6 and TRBJ2-3; D tentatively fits TRBD1 or TRBD2 (5 bases each). Trimming left V 7 bases short and J 2 bases short, with 13 bases between. Germline V gene data show CDR1 as MNHNY and CDR2 as SVGAGI (reference sequence). This CDR3 is built from 14 residues.

The rearrangement links TRBV7-9 to TRBJ2-6; the D gene could be TRBD1 or TRBD2 (6 bases each). Deletions cut 5 bases from V and 0 bases from J, with 20 bases between. CDR3 length: 19 residues. The V gene's germline CDR1 is SEHNR and CDR2 FQNEAQ (reference sequence). The CDR3 region is CASSLPRDTDSSGANVLTF. CDR3 in DNA: TGTGCCAGCAGCCTGCCGCGGGACACCGATAGCTCTGGGGCCAACGTCCTGACTTTC. The full variable domain, with the rest looked up from reference TRBV7-9 and TRBJ2-6, is DTGVSQNPRHKITKRGQNVTFRCDPISEHNRLYWYRQTLGQGPEFLTYFQNEAQLEKSRLLSDRFSAERPKGSFSTLEIQRTEQGDSAMYLCASSLPRDTDSSGANVLTFGAGSRLTVL.

This chain links TRBV10-3 with TRBJ2-1; weak D call: TRBD1 (7 bases). Trimming took off 0 bases at V and 15 bases at J, with 18 bases between the two ends. The CDR3 has 14 amino acids. The germline V gene encodes CDR1 ENHRY and CDR2 SYGVKD. The CDR3 loop reads CAISESGLAGGPFF. The CDR3 region has the DNA TGTGCCATCAGTGAGTCCGGTCTAGCAGGGGGGCCGTTCTTC.

The chain has TRBV7-2 and TRBJ2-1; D is possibly TRBD2 (6 bases). Germline V CDR1 and CDR2: SGHTA, FQGNSA. The CDR3 loop spans 16 amino acids. V lost 4 bases to trimming and J lost 4 bases, with 17 bases between them. CDR3 loop: CASSYDLGGGYNEQFF. CDR3 DNA sequence: TGTGCCAGCAGCTATGATCTCGGGGGAGGATACAATGAGCAGTTCTTC.

J is TRBJ2-1 and V is TRBV7-2, with TRBD1 identical over 8 bases. Trimming at V came to 5 bases and at J to 5 bases, leaving 11 bases not matched to a gene. The germline V gene encodes CDR1 SGHTA and CDR2 FQGNSA. The CDR3 contains 16 residues. CDR3 amino acids: CASSLVSSGGNNEQFF. The CDR3 region has the DNA TGTGCCAGCAGCCTAGTTTCGTCAGGGGGCAACAATGAGCAGTTCTTC.

V is TRBV28 and J is TRBJ2-1; TRBD1 is a possible D gene (6 bases). V gave up 2 bases and J gave up 2 bases, with 16 bases separating them. The CDR3 length is 17 residues. The germline V gene encodes CDR1 MDHEN and CDR2 SYDVKM. CDR3 bases: TGTGCCAGCAGTTTAACTCGGGACACCGGAGCCTACAATGAGCAGTTCTTC. Protein product: CASSLTRDTGAYNEQFF.

CDR3 in amino acids: CASSAPTSGVPTQSAETQYF. The CDR3 bases are TGTGCCAGCAGTGCCCCCACTAGCGGGGTCCCCACCCAGTCGGCAGAGACCCAGTACTTC. The rearrangement joins TRBV2 to TRBJ2-5; 10 bases align to TRBD2. The V gene's germline CDR1 is SNHLY and CDR2 FYNNEI. V was clipped by 4 bases and J by 4 bases; unmatched bases: 21. The CDR3 consists of 20 residues.

The chain carries TRBV2 and TRBJ2-7; TRBD2 is a possible D gene (6 bases). This CDR3 comprises 13 residues. V was shortened by 6 bases and J by 4 bases, with 13 bases between the two germline ends. The germline V gene encodes CDR1 SNHLY and CDR2 FYNNEI. This chain's CDR3 is CASSAGLTYEQYF. The CDR3 nucleotides are TGTGCCAGCAGCGCGGGACTGACATACGAGCAGTACTTC.

The rearrangement joins TRBV28 to TRBJ2-7; weak D call: TRBD2 (6 bases). Trimming removed 7 bases from V and 5 bases from J, with 15 bases in between. The germline CDR1 and CDR2 sequences are MDHEN and SYDVKM. This CDR3 is built from 13 residues. The CDR3, as DNA: TGTGCCAGCACCCCCGGAGGGCACGACGAGCAGTACTTC. This gives the protein CASTPGGHDEQYF.

This clonotype was detected only a few times. The chain links TRBV4-3 to TRBJ2-1; 7 positions agree with TRBD2. V lost 1 base to trimming and J lost 10 bases; unmatched junction nucleotides: 13. The CDR3 runs 16 residues. CDR1 and CDR2 from the germline V gene are LGHNA and YSLEER. The CDR3 DNA reads as TGCGCCAGCAGCCAAGCAGCGGGGTACCTCGCCCGGGAGCAGTTCTTC. Protein product: CASSQAAGYLAREQFF.

The chain combines TRBV29-1 with TRBJ1-4, with 11 bases identical to TRBD1. The germline V gene encodes CDR1 SQVTM and CDR2 ANQGSEA. The CDR3 contains 14 residues. Trimming removed 6 bases from V and 7 bases from J; junction bases left unmatched: 7. The CDR3 coding sequence is TGCAGCGTCGCACCGGGACAGGGGGGTGAAAAACTGTTTTTT. Its translation: CSVAPGQGGEKLFF.

The chain employs TRBV24-1 and TRBJ1-5; D gene ambiguous. This CDR3 has 12 residues. The V end lost 12 bases, the J end lost 4 bases, and 12 bases lay between the germline ends. Germline loops: CDR1 KGHDR, CDR2 SFDVKD. The CDR3 spells CASPEANQPQHF. In nucleotides, the CDR3 is TGTGCCTCTCCAGAAGCAAATCAGCCCCAGCATTTT.

This clonotype was observed a single time. This chain uses TRBV20-1 with TRBJ2-3; TRBD2 aligns across 11 bases. The CDR3 is 15 residues long. The germline V gene has CDR1 DFQATT and CDR2 SNEGSKA (reference sequence). J was trimmed by 3 bases and V by 5 bases; bases with no gene match: 7. The CDR3 loop is CSAGELAGVTDTQYF. CDR3 coding DNA: TGCAGTGCTGGGGAACTAGCGGGGGTAACAGATACGCAGTATTTT.

This clonotype was found a few times. V usage is TRBV6-2 or TRBV6-3 and J usage is TRBJ2-1, with 8 bases aligning to TRBD2. Germline trimming cut 2 bases from V and 9 bases from J; bases unmatched to any gene: 9. Germline-derived CDR1 and CDR2 are MNHEY and SVGEGT. CDR3 length: 15 residues. CDR3 region: CASSYNLGGASEQFF. The DNA of the CDR3 is TGTGCCAGCAGTTACAATCTCGGGGGGGCCAGTGAGCAGTTCTTC.

This chain uses TRBV20-1 with TRBJ2-7, with a possible D match to TRBD2 (6 bases). Germline-derived CDR1 and CDR2 are DFQATT and SNEGSKA (reference sequence). Trimming shortened V by 6 bases and J by 0 bases, and 12 bases separated the two germline ends. The CDR3 spans 13 residues. Here the CDR3 reads CSAIGGPSYEQYF. The DNA of the CDR3 is TGCAGTGCAATCGGGGGTCCCTCCTACGAGCAGTACTTC.

The rearrangement links TRBV20-1 to TRBJ2-1, with D possibly matching TRBD2 (5 bases). Germline V lookup: CDR1 DFQATT, CDR2 SNEGSKA (reference sequence). CDR3 length: 11 residues. Deletions cut 5 bases from V and 8 bases from J, with 10 bases between. The CDR3 DNA follows: TGCAGTGCTGGGGAGTGGGATGAGCAGTTCTTC. Protein product: CSAGEWDEQFF.

This clonotype was observed a few times. This chain connects TRBV6-2 or TRBV6-3 to TRBJ2-7; D perhaps matches TRBD1 (6 bases). CDR1 MNHEY and CDR2 SVGEGT come from the germline V gene. V lost 1 base and J lost 5, with 15 bases in between. There are 15 residues in the CDR3. The CDR3 DNA is TGTGCCAGCAGTTACTTCGTACAGGGTGGGGACGAGCAGTACTTC. The encoded protein is CASSYFVQGGDEQYF.

This chain uses TRBV4-1 with TRBJ2-5, with 8 bases fitting TRBD1. TRBJ2-7 explains the end of the DNA better; the J call may be wrong. The CDR3 loop spans 15 amino acids. The germline V gene has CDR1 MGHRA and CDR2 YSYEKL. CDR3 in DNA: TGCGCCAGCAGCCACGGGACAGGAGGTGGGTACGAGCAGTACTTC. Residues: CASSHGTGGGYEQYF.

This clonotype was observed a few times. The V gene is TRBV7-2, the J gene TRBJ2-5, with D perhaps TRBD2 (5 bases). Deletions cut 1 base from V and 1 base from J, with 10 bases between. Per germline, CDR1 SGHTA and CDR2 FQGNSA. CDR3 length: 15 amino acids. CDR3 bases: TGTGCCAGCAGCTTAGGACCCCGGGGCCAAGAGACCCAGTACTTC. This sequence encodes CASSLGPRGQETQYF.

The V call is TRBV7-2, the J call TRBJ2-3; D call uncertain. The V gene's germline CDR1 is SGHTA and CDR2 FQGNSA. V lost 1 base and J 6 bases, leaving 8 bases between the germline ends. The CDR3 is 13 residues long. The CDR3 spells CASSLDRRDTQYF. CDR3 nucleotide sequence: TGTGCCAGCAGCTTAGATCGCAGGGATACGCAGTATTTT.